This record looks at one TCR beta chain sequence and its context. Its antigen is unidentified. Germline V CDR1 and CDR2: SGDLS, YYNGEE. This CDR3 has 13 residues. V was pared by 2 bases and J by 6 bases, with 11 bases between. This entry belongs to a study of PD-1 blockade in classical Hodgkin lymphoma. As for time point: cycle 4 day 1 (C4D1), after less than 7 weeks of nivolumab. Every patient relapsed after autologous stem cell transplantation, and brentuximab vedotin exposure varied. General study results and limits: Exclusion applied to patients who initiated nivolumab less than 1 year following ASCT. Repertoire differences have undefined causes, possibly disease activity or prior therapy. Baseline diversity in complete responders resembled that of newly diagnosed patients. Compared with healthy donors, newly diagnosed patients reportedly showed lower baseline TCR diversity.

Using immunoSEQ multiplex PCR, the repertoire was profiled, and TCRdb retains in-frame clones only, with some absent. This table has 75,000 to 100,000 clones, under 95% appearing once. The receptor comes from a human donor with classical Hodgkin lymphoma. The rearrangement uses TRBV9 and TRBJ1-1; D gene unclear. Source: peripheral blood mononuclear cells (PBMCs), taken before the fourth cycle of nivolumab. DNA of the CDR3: TGTGCCAGCAGCGTGAGTACAGCAGCTGAAGCTTTCTTT. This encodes CASSVSTAAEAFF.